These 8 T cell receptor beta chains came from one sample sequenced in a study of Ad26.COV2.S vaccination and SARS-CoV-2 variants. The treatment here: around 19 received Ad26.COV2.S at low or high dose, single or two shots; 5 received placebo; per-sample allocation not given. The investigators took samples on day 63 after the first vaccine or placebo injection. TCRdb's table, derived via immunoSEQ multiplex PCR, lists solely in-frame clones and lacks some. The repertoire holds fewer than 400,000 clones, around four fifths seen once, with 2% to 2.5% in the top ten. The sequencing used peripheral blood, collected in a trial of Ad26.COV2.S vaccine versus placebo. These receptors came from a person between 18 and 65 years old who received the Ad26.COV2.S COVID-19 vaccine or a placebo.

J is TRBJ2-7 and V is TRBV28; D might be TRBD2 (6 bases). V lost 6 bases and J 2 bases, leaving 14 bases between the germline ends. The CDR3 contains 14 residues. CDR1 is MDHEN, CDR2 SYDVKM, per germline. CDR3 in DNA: TGTGCCAGCAGCCCCATCGGGGGAACCTACGAGCAGTACTTC. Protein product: CASSPIGGTYEQYF.

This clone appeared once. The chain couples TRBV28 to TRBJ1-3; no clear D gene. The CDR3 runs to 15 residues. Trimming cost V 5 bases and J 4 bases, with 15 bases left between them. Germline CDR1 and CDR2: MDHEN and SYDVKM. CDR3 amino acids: CASSPPGSGGNTIYF. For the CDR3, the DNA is TGTGCCAGCAGTCCACCGGGTTCGGGAGGAAACACCATATATTTT. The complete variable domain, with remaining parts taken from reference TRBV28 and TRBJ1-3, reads DVKVTQSSRYLVKRTGEKVFLECVQDMDHENMFWYRQDPGLGLRLIYFSYDVKMKEKGDIPEGYSVSREKKERFSLILESASTNQTSMYLCASSPPGSGGNTIYFGEGSWLTVV.

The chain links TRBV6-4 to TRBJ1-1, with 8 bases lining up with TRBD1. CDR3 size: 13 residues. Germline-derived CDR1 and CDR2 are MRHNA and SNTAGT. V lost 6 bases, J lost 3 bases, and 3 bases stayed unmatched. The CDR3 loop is CASRGQGDTEAFF. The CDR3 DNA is TGTGCCAGCAGAGGACAGGGTGACACTGAAGCTTTCTTT.

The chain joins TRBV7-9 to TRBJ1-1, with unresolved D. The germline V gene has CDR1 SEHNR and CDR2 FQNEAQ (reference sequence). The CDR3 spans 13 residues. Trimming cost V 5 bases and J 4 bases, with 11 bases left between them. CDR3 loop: CASSNVEGTEAFF. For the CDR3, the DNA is TGTGCCAGCAGCAACGTGGAGGGCACTGAAGCTTTCTTT.

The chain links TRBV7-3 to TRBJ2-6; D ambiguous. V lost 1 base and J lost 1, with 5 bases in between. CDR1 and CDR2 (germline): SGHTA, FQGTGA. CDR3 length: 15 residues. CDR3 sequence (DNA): TGTGCCAGCAGCTTAAGAACATCTGGGGCCAACGTCCTGACTTTC. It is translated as CASSLRTSGANVLTF.

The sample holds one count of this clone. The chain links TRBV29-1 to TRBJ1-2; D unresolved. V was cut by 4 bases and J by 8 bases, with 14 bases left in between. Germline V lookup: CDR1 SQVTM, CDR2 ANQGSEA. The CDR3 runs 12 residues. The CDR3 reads CSVGTKAGGYTF. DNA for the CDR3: TGCAGCGTTGGAACAAAGGCGGGGGGCTACACCTTC. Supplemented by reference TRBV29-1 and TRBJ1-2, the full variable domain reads SAVISQKPSRDICQRGTSLTIQCQVDSQVTMMFWYRQQPGQSLTLIATANQGSEATYESGFVIDKFPISRPNLTFSTLTVSNMSPEDSSIYLCSVGTKAGGYTFGSGTRLTVV.

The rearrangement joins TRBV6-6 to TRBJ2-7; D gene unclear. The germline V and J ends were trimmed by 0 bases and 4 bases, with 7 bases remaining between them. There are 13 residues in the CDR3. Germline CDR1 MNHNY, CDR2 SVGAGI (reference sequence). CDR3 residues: CASSYSVGYEQYF. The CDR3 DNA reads TGTGCCAGCAGTTACTCGGTGGGGTACGAGCAGTACTTC.

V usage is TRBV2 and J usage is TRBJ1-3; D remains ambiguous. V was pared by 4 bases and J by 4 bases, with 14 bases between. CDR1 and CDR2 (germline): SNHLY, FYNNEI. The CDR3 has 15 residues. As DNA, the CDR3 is TGTGCCAGCAGTGTTGAAGGGAGTTCCGGAAACACCATATATTTT. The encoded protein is CASSVEGSSGNTIYF.